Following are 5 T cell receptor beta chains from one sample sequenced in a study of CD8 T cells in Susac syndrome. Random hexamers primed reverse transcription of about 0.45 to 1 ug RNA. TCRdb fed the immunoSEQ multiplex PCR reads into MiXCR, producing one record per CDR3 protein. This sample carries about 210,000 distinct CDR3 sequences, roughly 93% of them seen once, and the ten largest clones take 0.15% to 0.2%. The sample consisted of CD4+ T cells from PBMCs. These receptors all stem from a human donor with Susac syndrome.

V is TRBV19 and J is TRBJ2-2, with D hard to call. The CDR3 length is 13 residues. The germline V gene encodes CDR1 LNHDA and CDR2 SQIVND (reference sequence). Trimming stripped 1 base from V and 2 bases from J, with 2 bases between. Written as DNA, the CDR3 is TGTGCCAGTAGTATAGGTAACACCGGGGAGCTGTTTTTT. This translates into CASSIGNTGELFF.

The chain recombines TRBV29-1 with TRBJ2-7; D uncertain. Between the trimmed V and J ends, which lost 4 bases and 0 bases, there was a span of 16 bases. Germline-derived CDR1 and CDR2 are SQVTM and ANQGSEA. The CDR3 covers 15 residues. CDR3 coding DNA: TGCAGCGTTGGGAAACAGACACCGAGCTCCTACGAGCAGTACTTC. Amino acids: CSVGKQTPSSYEQYF.

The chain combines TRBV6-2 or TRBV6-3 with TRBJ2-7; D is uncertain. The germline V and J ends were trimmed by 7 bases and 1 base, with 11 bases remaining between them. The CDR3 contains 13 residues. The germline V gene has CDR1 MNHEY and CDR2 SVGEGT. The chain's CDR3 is CASKSSSSYEQYF. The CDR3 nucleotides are TGTGCCAGCAAATCATCATCGTCCTACGAGCAGTACTTC.

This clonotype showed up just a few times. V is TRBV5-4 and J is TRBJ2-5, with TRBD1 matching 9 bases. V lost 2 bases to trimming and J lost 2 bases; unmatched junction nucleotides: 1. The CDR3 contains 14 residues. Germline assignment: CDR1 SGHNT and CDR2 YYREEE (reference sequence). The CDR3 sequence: CASSLQGAQETQYF. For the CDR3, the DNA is TGTGCCAGCAGCTTACAGGGGGCACAAGAGACCCAGTACTTC.

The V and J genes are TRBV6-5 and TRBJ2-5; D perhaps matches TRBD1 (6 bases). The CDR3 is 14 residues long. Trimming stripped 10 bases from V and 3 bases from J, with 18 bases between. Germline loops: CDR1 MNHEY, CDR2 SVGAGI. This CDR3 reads CAIGRGRQEETQYF. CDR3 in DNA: TGTGCCATCGGACGAGGGCGACAGGAAGAGACCCAGTACTTC.